This passage covers 28 T cell receptor beta chains from one sample sequenced in a study of cytomegalovirus exposure and HLA in healthy donors (TCRdb year 2017). Receptor amplification or capture employed the immunoSEQ multiplex PCR assay. For the multiplex PCR, a mixture combining 60 forward primers for TCR Vbeta segments and 13 reverse primers for TCR Jbeta segments was used. The source is immuneACCESS, and TCRdb retained only in-frame sequences with V and J called. Part of the clones is not carried over; for the studies checked, unresolved V genes explain less than half of this, and the remainder is unexplained. The sample contains 95,000 to 150,000 clones, roughly four fifths of them found a single time. Of the sample, about 1.8% is held by the ten largest clones. Sequencing was performed on PBMCs. Every receptor here comes from a man aged 40-55 years in good health and CMV-seronegative.

Only one count was recorded for this clone. The chain uses TRBV7-2 and TRBJ1-2; perhaps TRBD1 as D (6 bases). The CDR3 runs 14 residues. CDR1 and CDR2 (germline): SGHTA, FQGNSA. V was shortened by 5 bases and J by 7 bases, with 17 bases between the two germline ends. Written as DNA, the CDR3 is TGTGCCAGCAGCCCGCACAGGGAAGTCGGTGGCTACACCTTC. Translation: CASSPHREVGGYTF.

A single count supports this clone. This rearrangement joins TRBV1 to TRBJ1-2; TRBD1, as called in the table, went unchecked against the DNA. TRBV1 is classified as a pseudogene. The CDR3 has 15 amino acids. The CDR3, as DNA: TGCACCAGCAGCTTACGGACAGGGGGCCCTGATGGCTACACCTTC. Protein sequence: CTSSLRTGGPDGYTF.

The chain is built from TRBV10-3 and TRBJ1-1, with D possibly being TRBD1 (5 bases). V lost 9 bases to trimming and J lost 3 bases, with 11 bases between them. The CDR3 spans 12 residues. Germline loops: CDR1 ENHRY, CDR2 SYGVKD. The CDR3 is CAITGGYTEAFF. The DNA for the CDR3 is TGTGCCATTACGGGGGGGTACACTGAAGCTTTCTTT.

For the CDR3, the DNA is TGCGCCAGCAGCCAAGAGGCTGGCTACACCTTC. Protein product: CASSQEAGYTF. This chain links TRBV4-1 with TRBJ1-2; no clear D gene. The V end lost 0 bases, the J end lost 7 bases, and 3 bases lay between the germline ends. Germline CDR1 MGHRA, CDR2 YSYEKL. The CDR3 contains 11 residues.

J is TRBJ2-3 and V is TRBV13; D gene unclear. The CDR3 is 12 residues long. Between the trimmed V and J ends, which lost 0 bases and 5 bases, there was a span of 3 bases. From germline, CDR1 is PRHDT and CDR2 FYEKMQ (reference sequence). The CDR3 is CASSLGLDTQYF. The CDR3 nucleotides are TGTGCCAGCAGCTTAGGCCTAGATACGCAGTATTTT.

The chain recombines TRBV7-2 with TRBJ2-7, with D possibly TRBD2 on 6 matching bases. The ends were cut back, 5 bases at V and 1 base at J, with 18 bases in the middle. The CDR3 has 16 amino acids. The germline V gene has CDR1 SGHTA and CDR2 FQGNSA. This CDR3 reads CASSVGVGRGSYEQYF. In DNA, the CDR3 is TGTGCCAGCAGCGTAGGGGTTGGCCGGGGGTCCTACGAGCAGTACTTC.

The rearrangement joins TRBV6-5 to TRBJ1-1; unclear D gene. V was clipped by 3 bases and J by 1 base, with 12 bases between them. This CDR3 spans 15 amino acids. Germline CDR1 and CDR2: MNHEY and SVGAGI. The CDR3 DNA follows: TGTGCCAGCAGTTATCGAGGGTTATCGAACACTGAAGCTTTCTTT. It codes for CASSYRGLSNTEAFF.

The gene calls are TRBV2 and TRBJ1-6, with 7 bases that match TRBD1. Looked up from germline, CDR1 is SNHLY and CDR2 is FYNNEI. This CDR3 contains 17 residues. V shed 7 bases, J shed 0 bases, and the junction held 9 bases outside the gene matches. DNA of the CDR3: TGTGCCAGCACCGGGGGGGGACAGAGCTCCTATAATTCACCCCTCCACTTT. It is translated as CASTGGGQSSYNSPLHF.

The V and J genes are TRBV5-4 and TRBJ2-1; 9 nucleotides match TRBD1. V shed 4 bases and J 6 bases; nucleotides not matched to a gene: 11. This CDR3 comprises 16 residues. Germline V gene sequence: CDR1 SGHNT, CDR2 YYREEE (reference sequence). CDR3 protein: CASSPPSDRGLNEQFF. Here the CDR3 DNA reads TGTGCCAGCAGCCCTCCGTCGGACAGGGGTCTCAATGAGCAGTTCTTC.

This chain links TRBV28 with TRBJ1-2; D perhaps matches TRBD1 (5 bases). CDR3 size: 13 residues. Germline CDR1 reads MDHEN; CDR2 reads SYDVKM. V was cut by 8 bases and J by 3 bases, with 13 bases left in between. The CDR3 DNA reads TGTGCCAGCGTCCGGGGAGGGGACTATGGCTACACCTTC. It yields the protein CASVRGGDYGYTF.

The chain employs TRBV29-1 and TRBJ2-7; TRBD2 aligns across 12 bases. Germline CDR1 reads SQVTM; CDR2 reads ANQGSEA. J was trimmed by 1 base and V by 7 bases; bases with no gene match: 2. The length of the CDR3 is 13 residues. The CDR3, as DNA: TGCAGCGGGACTAGCGGGGAATCCTACGAGCAGTACTTC. Amino acid sequence: CSGTSGESYEQYF.

The genes are TRBV11-3 and TRBJ2-7, with a tentative D call TRBD1 (5 bases). Per germline, CDR1 SGHNT and CDR2 YENEEA. Trimming pared 5 bases from V and 3 bases from J, leaving 11 bases between. This CDR3 is 13 amino acids long. CDR3 in amino acids: CASSLDSDYEQYF. The CDR3 DNA reads as TGTGCCAGCAGCCTCGACAGCGACTACGAGCAGTACTTC. The full variable domain, rest sourced from reference TRBV11-3 and TRBJ2-7, is EAGVVQSPRYKIIEKKQPVAFWCNPISGHNTLYWYLQNLGQGPELLIRYENEEAVDDSQLPKDRFSAERLKGVDSTLKIQPAELGDSAVYLCASSLDSDYEQYFGPGTRLTVT.

The chain has TRBV15 and TRBJ1-5; D is undetermined. Germline V gene data show CDR1 as LNHNV and CDR2 as YYDKDF (reference sequence). Deletions cut 4 bases from V and 0 bases from J, with 10 bases between. CDR3 length: 15 amino acids. CDR3 nucleotides: TGTGCCACCAGCAACACTCACAGTAGCAATCAGCCCCAGCATTTT. This codes for CATSNTHSSNQPQHF.

DNA of the CDR3: TGTGCCAGCAGCCTTGGCGGTGTAGGGGTGGATGGCTACACCTTC. Amino acid sequence: CASSLGGVGVDGYTF. The chain is built from TRBV28 and TRBJ1-2; maybe TRBD1 (5 bases). The CDR3 sequence is 15 residues long. Trimming left V 6 bases short and J 6 bases short, with 20 bases between. The germline CDR1 and CDR2 sequences are MDHEN and SYDVKM.

This clone has only one observation. V usage is TRBV7-2 and J usage is TRBJ1-3; D not resolved. Germline values: CDR1 SGHTA, CDR2 FQGNSA. V was trimmed by 3 bases and J by 2 bases, leaving 11 bases between them. The CDR3 has 15 residues. CDR3 sequence reads: CASSFRSVAGNTIYF. The CDR3, as DNA: TGTGCCAGCAGCTTCCGCTCAGTGGCTGGAAACACCATATATTTT. Together with reference TRBV7-2 and TRBJ1-3, the CDR3 gives the full variable domain: GAGVSQSPSNKVTEKGKDVELRCDPISGHTALYWYRQSLGQGLEFLIYFQGNSAPDKSGLPSDRFSAERTGGSVSTLTIQRTQQEDSAVYLCASSFRSVAGNTIYFGEGSWLTVV.

In its sample, this clone was seen once. The chain joins TRBV18 to TRBJ1-1; possibly TRBD1 for D (6 bases). The V gene's germline CDR1 is KGHSH and CDR2 LQKENI. V lost 4 bases, J lost 1 base, and 7 bases lay in between. This CDR3 comprises 13 residues. The CDR3 nucleotides read TGTGCCAGCTCACTGGGACAGAACACTGAAGCTTTCTTT. Translated, it gives CASSLGQNTEAFF.

This clone was observed a handful of times. The rearrangement uses TRBV6-5 and TRBJ1-1, with TRBD1 identical over 10 bases. J lost 6 bases, V lost 3 bases, and 4 bases had no gene match. Germline CDR1 is MNHEY and CDR2 is SVGAGI. The CDR3 consists of 14 residues. The CDR3 protein is CASSYSDRGPEAFF. The DNA of the CDR3 is TGTGCCAGCAGTTATTCTGACAGGGGGCCTGAAGCTTTCTTT.

V is TRBV30 and J is TRBJ1-2, with 10 bases aligning to TRBD1. This CDR3 spans 13 amino acids. The germline gives CDR1 GTSNPN, CDR2 SVGIG (reference sequence). V gave up 0 bases and J gave up 8 bases; unmatched junction bases: 3. This CDR3 reads CAWSVDRGAGYTF. CDR3 nucleotide sequence: TGTGCCTGGAGTGTGGACAGGGGGGCAGGCTACACCTTC.

CDR3 sequence reads: CASSLYVGNTIYF. In nucleotides, the CDR3 is TGTGCCAGCAGCCTCTACGTTGGAAACACCATATATTTT. The V and J genes are TRBV5-8 and TRBJ1-3; D gene uncertain. V was pared by 4 bases and J by 3 bases, with 8 bases between. The CDR3 sequence is 13 residues long. Germline V CDR1 and CDR2: SGHTS, YDEGEE.

The chain couples TRBV30 to TRBJ2-7, with D uncertain. The V gene's germline CDR1 is GTSNPN and CDR2 SVGIG (reference sequence). There are 15 residues in the CDR3. Trimming removed 0 bases at V and 9 bases at J, with 21 bases between. Here the CDR3 reads CAWSVDFRRPLGQYF. DNA for the CDR3: TGTGCCTGGAGTGTCGACTTCCGGCGGCCTTTAGGGCAGTACTTC.

CDR3 nucleotide sequence: TGTGCCAGTAGCATCGCAGGGGGCTTCTACAATGAGCAGTTCTTC. Its translation is CASSIAGGFYNEQFF. The V call is TRBV19, the J call TRBJ2-1; 8 bases line up with TRBD1. The trim removed 6 bases at V and 3 bases at J, leaving 7 bases unmatched. Germline lookup yields CDR1 LNHDA and CDR2 SQIVND (reference sequence). This CDR3 region has 15 residues.

This chain connects TRBV2 to TRBJ2-7; D is possibly TRBD2 (6 bases). Trimming pared 10 bases from V and 0 bases from J, leaving 16 bases between. CDR3 length: 14 residues. Looked up from germline, CDR1 is SNHLY and CDR2 is FYNNEI. The CDR3 sequence: CANIGTSDSYEQYF. In DNA form, the CDR3 reads TGTGCCAACATAGGGACTTCTGACTCCTACGAGCAGTACTTC.

The chain uses TRBV7-9 and TRBJ2-2, with a possible D match to TRBD2 (6 bases). The V end was cut by 5 bases, the J end by 4 bases, with 11 bases between. The germline gives CDR1 SEHNR, CDR2 FQNEAQ (reference sequence). The CDR3 spans 14 residues. Written as DNA, the CDR3 is TGTGCCAGCAGCCGGGGAGGAGTCACCGGGGAGCTGTTTTTT. This translates into CASSRGGVTGELFF. Supplemented by reference TRBV7-9 and TRBJ2-2, the full variable domain reads DTGVSQNPRHKITKRGQNVTFRCDPISEHNRLYWYRQTLGQGPEFLTYFQNEAQLEKSRLLSDRFSAERPKGSFSTLEIQRTEQGDSAMYLCASSRGGVTGELFFGEGSRLTVL.

The gene calls are TRBV9 and TRBJ2-1; TRBD2 aligns across 8 bases. The CDR3 is 18 residues long. Per the germline V gene, CDR1 is SGDLS and CDR2 is YYNGEE. V gave up 1 base and J gave up 8 bases; unmatched junction bases: 17. Here the CDR3 DNA reads TGTGCCAGCAGCGTATCCCCCGGGGGGAGCGGGAGTAGCCATGAGCAGTTCTTC. Amino acid sequence: CASSVSPGGSGSSHEQFF.

The chain combines TRBV5-8 with TRBJ1-1; a possible D gene is TRBD1 (6 bases). Trimming pared 5 bases from V and 3 bases from J, leaving 20 bases between. CDR3 length: 16 residues. Per germline, CDR1 SGHTS and CDR2 YDEGEE. The CDR3 DNA is TGTGCCAGCAGTTTTACAGGGAGTGCGGTTTACACTGAAGCTTTCTTT. Protein product: CASSFTGSAVYTEAFF.

In its sample, this clone was seen a few times. The chain uses TRBV6-1 and TRBJ2-5; D not certain. The J call may be faulty, since TRBJ2-7 better matches the DNA end. This CDR3 is built from 10 residues. Germline lookup yields CDR1 MNHNS and CDR2 SASEGT. Written as DNA, the CDR3 is TGTGCCAGCAGTGACCACGAGCAGTACTTC. It specifies CASSDHEQYF.

The chain couples TRBV6-6 to TRBJ1-1; 10 bases are shared with TRBD1. V trimming: 8 bases; J trimming: 5 bases; junction bases outside the gene matches: 8. Germline CDR1 and CDR2: MNHNY and SVGAGI (reference sequence). CDR3 size: 14 residues. This CDR3 reads CASPRTGGWTEAFF. CDR3 bases: TGTGCCAGCCCACGGACAGGGGGTTGGACTGAAGCTTTCTTT.

This clone was seen a few times. This chain links TRBV5-1 with TRBJ2-5; TRBD2 matches 7 bases. The length of the CDR3 is 16 residues. The ends lost 0 bases at V and 3 bases at J; junction bases unmatched: 8. Per germline, CDR1 SGHRS and CDR2 YFSETQ. The CDR3 region has the DNA TGCGCCAGCAGCTTGGCCGTATCTAGCGGAGAAGAGACCCAGTACTTC. Amino acid sequence: CASSLAVSSGEETQYF.